This T cell receptor (beta chain) originates from a study of T cell responses to AZD1222 COVID-19 vaccine (dated by TCRdb to 2020 to 2023). Study-level background: TCR sequencing covered more than 230 trial participants: roughly 200 given two doses of AZD1222 and around 25 given two doses of MenACWY control vaccine. Trial participants were enrolled by age into subgroups of 18-55, 56-69 and 70-plus years, and around 150, 29 and 61 TCR-sequenced participants, respectively, were included in these subgroups.

Summary of the overall study and its limitations: Participants were mostly white British and included more females than males, and it was suggested by the authors that clonal diversity may have been underestimated. In the small 56-69-year group, the increase in depth fell short of significance, most likely because of low power. A significant rise in spike-specific TCR breadth and depth was observed after two AZD1222 doses relative to day 0 and relative to MenACWY recipients. The vaccine-associated CD4 TCRs covered the entire spike protein, and the dominant responses fell in regions 160-218 and 743-854. Only five to seven AZD1222 recipients were SARS-CoV-2 seropositive at baseline, limiting conclusions about previously exposed vaccinees. Reportedly, close to half of the unique spike-specific TCRs recognized epitopes lying outside the regions that are mutated in the B.1.351 and B.1.1.7 variants. No day 14 peak-response samples were available, so repertoires were characterized only after the peak T cell response.

The sample's time point, from its label and the paper: about 28 days (+/-7) after the second vaccine dose. AZD1222 recipients whose second dose came at about 4 weeks and those whose second dose came at about 12 weeks were combined into one group, since spike-specific TCR depth and breadth did not differ between the two schedules. Vaccinee samples came from UK trials COV001 and COV002, including a single-blind randomized controlled phase 2/3 trial of AZD1222 (ChAdOx1 nCoV-19) in healthy adults. For TCRbeta chain sequencing, PBMC samples from trial participants were taken at day 0 and at day 28 after the second dose. The CDR3 starts with the cysteine, ends with the phenylalanine, and has 13 residues. The only DNA kept is the CDR3, 39 bases in frame from the first base. The germline V gene yields SQVTM for CDR1 and ANQGSEA for CDR2. A distance of 12 bases separates the germline ends of V and J, which lose 4 bases and 5 bases respectively.

Details on this clone: No antigen is known for it. One base away there is no much larger clone; base qualities are not given.

The CDR3 regions of human TCRbeta chains were analyzed by immunosequencing. In the authors' own workflow: Repertoire TCRs were matched against a reference library of SARS-CoV-2-specific TCRs generated with the MIRA antigen-specificity platform. Breadth meant the fraction of unique TCRs that were SARS-CoV-2-associated, whereas depth meant the fraction of total T cells that were SARS-CoV-2-associated. Each spike-specific TCR was assigned to its reactive spike region and to a CD4 or CD8 class using the MIRA data. Log10-transformed breadth and depth values were compared by one-way ANOVA with Sidak's multiple comparisons tests. What TCRdb holds here is the immuneACCESS table cut down to in-frame rearrangements. Part of the clones is not present; checked against another copy, under half of the missing clones reflect an unresolved V gene, and the others are unexplained. V and J calls and clone size are given by that table; D and trimming were obtained from the DNA. Across this sample there are fewer than 150,000 clones, with approximately 91% seen only once. The ten largest make up roughly 5.2% of the sample.

The chain employs TRBV29-1 and TRBJ2-1; the D gene cannot be resolved reliably. The TCR originated in an adult who received the AZD1222 COVID-19 vaccine. The sample consisted of peripheral blood, taken 28 days after the second AZD1222 dose. The CDR3 protein is CSVGSPRHNEQFF. Read as DNA, the sequence is TGCAGCGTTGGCTCGCCCCGACACAATGAGCAGTTCTTC.